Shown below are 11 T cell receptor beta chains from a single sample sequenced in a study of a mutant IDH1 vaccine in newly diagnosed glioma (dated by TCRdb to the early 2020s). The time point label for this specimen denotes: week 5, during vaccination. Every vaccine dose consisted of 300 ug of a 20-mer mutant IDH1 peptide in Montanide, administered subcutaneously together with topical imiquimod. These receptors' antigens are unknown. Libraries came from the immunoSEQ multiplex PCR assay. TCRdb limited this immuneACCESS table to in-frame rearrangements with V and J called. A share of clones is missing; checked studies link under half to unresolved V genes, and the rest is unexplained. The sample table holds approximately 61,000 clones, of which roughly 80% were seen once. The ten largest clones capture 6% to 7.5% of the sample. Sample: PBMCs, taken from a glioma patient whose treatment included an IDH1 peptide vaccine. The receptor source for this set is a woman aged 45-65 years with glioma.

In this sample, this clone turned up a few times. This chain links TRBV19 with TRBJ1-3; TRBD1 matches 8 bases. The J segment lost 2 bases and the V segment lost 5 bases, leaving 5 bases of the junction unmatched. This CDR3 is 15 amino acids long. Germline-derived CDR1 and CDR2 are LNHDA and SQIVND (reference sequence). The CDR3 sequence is CASSATGVPGNTIYF. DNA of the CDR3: TGTGCCAGTAGTGCGACAGGGGTTCCTGGAAACACCATATATTTT.

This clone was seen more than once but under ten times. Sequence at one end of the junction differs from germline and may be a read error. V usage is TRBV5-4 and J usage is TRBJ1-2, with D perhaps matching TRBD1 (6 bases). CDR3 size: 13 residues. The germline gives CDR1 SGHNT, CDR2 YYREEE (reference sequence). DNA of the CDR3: TGTGCCAGCACCTTGGACAGACACTATGGCTACACCTTC. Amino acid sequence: CASTLDRHYGYTF.

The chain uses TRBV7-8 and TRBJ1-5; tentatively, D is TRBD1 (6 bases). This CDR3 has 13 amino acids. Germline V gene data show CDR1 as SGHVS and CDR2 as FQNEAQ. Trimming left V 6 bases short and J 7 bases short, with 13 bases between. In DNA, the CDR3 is TGTGCCAGCAGTTCCACAGGGAGACAGCCCCAGCATTTT. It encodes CASSSTGRQPQHF.

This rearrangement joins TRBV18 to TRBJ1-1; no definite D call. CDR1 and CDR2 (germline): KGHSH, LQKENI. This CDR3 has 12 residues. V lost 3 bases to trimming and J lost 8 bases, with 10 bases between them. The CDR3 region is CASSPGVKEAFF. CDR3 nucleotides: TGTGCCAGCTCACCCGGTGTGAAAGAAGCTTTCTTT.

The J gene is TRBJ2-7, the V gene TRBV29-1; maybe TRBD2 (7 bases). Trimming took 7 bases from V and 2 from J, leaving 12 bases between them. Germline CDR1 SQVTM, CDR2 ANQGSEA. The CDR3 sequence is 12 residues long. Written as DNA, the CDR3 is TGCAGCGCAAGCGGGGACACCTACGAGCAGTACTTC. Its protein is CSASGDTYEQYF.

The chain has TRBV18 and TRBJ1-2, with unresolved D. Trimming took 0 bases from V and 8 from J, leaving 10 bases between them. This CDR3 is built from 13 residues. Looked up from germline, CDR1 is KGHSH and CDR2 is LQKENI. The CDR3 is CASSPPSVPGYTF. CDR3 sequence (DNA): TGTGCCAGCTCACCACCGAGCGTGCCGGGCTACACCTTC.

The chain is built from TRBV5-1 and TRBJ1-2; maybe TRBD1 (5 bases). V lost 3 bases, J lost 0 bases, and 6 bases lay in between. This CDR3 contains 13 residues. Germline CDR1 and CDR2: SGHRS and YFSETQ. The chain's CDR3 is CASSWGSNYGYTF. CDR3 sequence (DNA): TGCGCCAGCAGCTGGGGCTCTAACTATGGCTACACCTTC.

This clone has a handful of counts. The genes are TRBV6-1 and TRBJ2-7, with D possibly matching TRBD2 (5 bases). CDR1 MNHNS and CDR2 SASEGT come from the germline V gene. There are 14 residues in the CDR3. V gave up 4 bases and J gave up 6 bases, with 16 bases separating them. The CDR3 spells CASSGGLGAFEQYF. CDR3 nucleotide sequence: TGTGCCAGCAGTGGCGGCTTGGGAGCCTTCGAGCAGTACTTC.

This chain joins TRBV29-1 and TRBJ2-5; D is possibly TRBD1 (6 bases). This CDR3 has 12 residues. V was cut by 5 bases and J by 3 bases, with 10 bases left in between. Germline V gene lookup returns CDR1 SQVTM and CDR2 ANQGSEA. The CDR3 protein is CSVLEGEETQYF. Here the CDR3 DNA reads TGCAGCGTTCTCGAGGGGGAAGAGACCCAGTACTTC.

The CDR3 spells CASSVEMATPLGGYTF. The CDR3 DNA reads as TGTGCCAGCAGCGTAGAAATGGCAACTCCCTTAGGAGGCTACACCTTC. The chain joins TRBV9 to TRBJ1-2; D ambiguous. CDR1 is SGDLS and CDR2 is YYNGEE in the germline V gene. V lost 0 bases and J lost 8, with 20 bases in between. CDR3 length: 16 amino acids.

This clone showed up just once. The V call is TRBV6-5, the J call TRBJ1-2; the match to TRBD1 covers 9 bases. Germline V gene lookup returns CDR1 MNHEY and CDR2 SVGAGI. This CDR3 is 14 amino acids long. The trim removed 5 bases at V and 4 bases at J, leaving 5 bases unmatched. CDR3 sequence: CASSVGTGFYGYTF. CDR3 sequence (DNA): TGTGCCAGCAGTGTCGGGACAGGGTTCTATGGCTACACCTTC.